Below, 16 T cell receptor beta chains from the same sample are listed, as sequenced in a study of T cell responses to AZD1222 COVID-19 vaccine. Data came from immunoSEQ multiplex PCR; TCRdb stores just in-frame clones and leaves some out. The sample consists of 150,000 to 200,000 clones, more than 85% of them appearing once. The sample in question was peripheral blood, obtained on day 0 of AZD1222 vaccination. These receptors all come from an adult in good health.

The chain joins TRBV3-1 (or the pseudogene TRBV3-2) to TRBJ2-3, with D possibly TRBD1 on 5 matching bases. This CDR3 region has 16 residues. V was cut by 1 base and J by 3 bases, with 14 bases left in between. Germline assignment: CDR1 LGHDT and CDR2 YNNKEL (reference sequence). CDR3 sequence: CASSQAPGPATDTQYF. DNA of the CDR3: TGTGCCAGCAGCCAAGCCCCAGGGCCGGCTACAGATACGCAGTATTTT.

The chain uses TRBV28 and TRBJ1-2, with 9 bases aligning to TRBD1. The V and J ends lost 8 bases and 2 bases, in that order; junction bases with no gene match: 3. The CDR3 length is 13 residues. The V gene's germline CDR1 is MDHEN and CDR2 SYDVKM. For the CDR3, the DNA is TGTGCCAGCGAGACAGGGGGAAACTATGGCTACACCTTC. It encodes CASETGGNYGYTF.

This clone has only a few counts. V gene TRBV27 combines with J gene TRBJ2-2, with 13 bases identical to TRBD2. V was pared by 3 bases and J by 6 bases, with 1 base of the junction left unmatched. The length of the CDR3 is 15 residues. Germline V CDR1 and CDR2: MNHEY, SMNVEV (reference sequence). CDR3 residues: CASSFGLAGAGELFF. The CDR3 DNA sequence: TGTGCCAGCAGTTTTGGACTAGCGGGGGCCGGGGAGCTGTTTTTT.

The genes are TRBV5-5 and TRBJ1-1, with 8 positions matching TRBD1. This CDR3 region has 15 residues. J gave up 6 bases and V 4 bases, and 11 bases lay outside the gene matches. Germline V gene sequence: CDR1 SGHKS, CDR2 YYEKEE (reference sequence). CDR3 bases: TGTGCCAGCAGCCCGAGGACAGGGACGTTCGCTGAAGCTTTCTTT. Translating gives CASSPRTGTFAEAFF.

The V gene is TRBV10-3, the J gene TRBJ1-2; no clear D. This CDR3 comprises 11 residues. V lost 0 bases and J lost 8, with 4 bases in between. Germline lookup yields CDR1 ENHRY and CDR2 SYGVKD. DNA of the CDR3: TGTGCCATCAGTGAGTCGCGCGGCTACACCTTC. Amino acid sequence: CAISESRGYTF.

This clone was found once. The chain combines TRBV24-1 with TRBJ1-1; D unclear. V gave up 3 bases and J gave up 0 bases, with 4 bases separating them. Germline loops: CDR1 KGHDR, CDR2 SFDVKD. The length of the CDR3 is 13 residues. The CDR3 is CATSDGVNTEAFF. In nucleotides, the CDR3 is TGTGCCACCAGTGATGGGGTGAACACTGAAGCTTTCTTT.

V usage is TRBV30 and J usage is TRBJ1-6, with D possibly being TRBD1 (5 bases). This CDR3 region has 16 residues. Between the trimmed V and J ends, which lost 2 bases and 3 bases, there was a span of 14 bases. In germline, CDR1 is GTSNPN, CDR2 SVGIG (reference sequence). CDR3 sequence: CAWSQAGAHYNSPLHF. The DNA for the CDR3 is TGTGCCTGGAGTCAGGCTGGGGCACACTATAATTCACCCCTCCACTTT.

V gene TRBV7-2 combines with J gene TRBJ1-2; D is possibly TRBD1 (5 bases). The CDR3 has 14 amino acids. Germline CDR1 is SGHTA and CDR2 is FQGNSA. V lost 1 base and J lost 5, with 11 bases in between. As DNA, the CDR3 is TGTGCCAGCAGCTTAGACGGGGCGCAGTATGGCTACACCTTC. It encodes CASSLDGAQYGYTF.

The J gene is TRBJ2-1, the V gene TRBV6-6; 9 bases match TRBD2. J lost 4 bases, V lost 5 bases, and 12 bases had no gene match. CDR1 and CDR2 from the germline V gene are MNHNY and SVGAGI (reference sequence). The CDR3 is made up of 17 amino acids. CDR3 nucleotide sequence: TGTGCCAGCAGTCCCCTCGGCGGGGCGGGGGGGTACAATGAGCAGTTCTTC. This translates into CASSPLGGAGGYNEQFF.

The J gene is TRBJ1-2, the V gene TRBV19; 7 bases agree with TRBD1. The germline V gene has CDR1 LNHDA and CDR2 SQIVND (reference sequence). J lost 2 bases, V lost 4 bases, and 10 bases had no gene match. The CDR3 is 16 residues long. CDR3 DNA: TGTGCCAGTAGTAAGGGGGCCTACAACCAAAACTATGGCTACACCTTC. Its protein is CASSKGAYNQNYGYTF.

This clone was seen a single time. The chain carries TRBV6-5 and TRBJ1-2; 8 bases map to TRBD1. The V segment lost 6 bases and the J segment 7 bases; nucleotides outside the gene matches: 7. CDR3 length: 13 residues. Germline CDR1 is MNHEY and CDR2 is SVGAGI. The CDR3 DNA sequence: TGTGCCAGCAGCCCAGGACAGGGCGGTGGCTACACCTTC. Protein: CASSPGQGGGYTF.

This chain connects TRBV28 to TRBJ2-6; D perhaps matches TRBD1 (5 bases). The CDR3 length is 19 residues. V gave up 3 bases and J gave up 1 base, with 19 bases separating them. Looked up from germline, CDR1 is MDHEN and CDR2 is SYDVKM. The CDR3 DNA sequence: TGTGCCAGCAGTTTTTTAGGCAGGGCGGCAGGATCTGGGGCCAACGTCCTGACTTTC. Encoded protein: CASSFLGRAAGSGANVLTF.

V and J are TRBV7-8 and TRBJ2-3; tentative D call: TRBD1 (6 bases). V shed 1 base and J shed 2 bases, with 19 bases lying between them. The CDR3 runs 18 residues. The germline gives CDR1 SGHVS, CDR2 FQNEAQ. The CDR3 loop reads CASSLDTIGGSATDTQYF. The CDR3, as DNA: TGTGCCAGCAGCTTAGACACCATAGGGGGTTCCGCCACAGATACGCAGTATTTT.

CDR3 nucleotides: TGTGCCAGCTCACCATCCCACCGGGGGGGGAATCAGCCCCAGCATTTT. Protein sequence: CASSPSHRGGNQPQHF. V and J are TRBV18 and TRBJ1-5, with TRBD1 as a possible D gene (5 bases). V was shortened by 2 bases and J by 4 bases, with 15 bases between the two germline ends. CDR3 length: 16 amino acids. CDR1 and CDR2 (germline): KGHSH, LQKENI. The full variable domain, completed using reference TRBV18 and TRBJ1-5, is NAGVMQNPRHLVRRRGQEARLRCSPMKGHSHVYWYRQLPEEGLKFMVYLQKENIIDESGMPKERFSAEFPKEGPSILRIQQVVRGDSAAYFCASSPSHRGGNQPQHFGDGTRLSIL.

The CDR3 coding sequence is TGTGCCAGCAGCGGAAGCCCTCACGCAGAACTGTTTTTT. Translating gives CASSGSPHAELFF. The chain uses TRBV12-3 or TRBV12-4 and TRBJ2-2, with D unclear. Trimming stripped 6 bases from V and 14 bases from J, with 19 bases between. This CDR3 has 13 residues.

This CDR3 is CASSLGARTTDTQYF. The CDR3 region has the DNA TGCGCCAGCAGCTTGGGGGCTAGGACCACAGATACGCAGTATTTT. The V and J genes are TRBV5-1 and TRBJ2-3; D is uncertain. Germline lookup yields CDR1 SGHRS and CDR2 YFSETQ. Trimming took off 0 bases at V and 2 bases at J, with 10 bases between the two ends. This CDR3 has 15 residues.